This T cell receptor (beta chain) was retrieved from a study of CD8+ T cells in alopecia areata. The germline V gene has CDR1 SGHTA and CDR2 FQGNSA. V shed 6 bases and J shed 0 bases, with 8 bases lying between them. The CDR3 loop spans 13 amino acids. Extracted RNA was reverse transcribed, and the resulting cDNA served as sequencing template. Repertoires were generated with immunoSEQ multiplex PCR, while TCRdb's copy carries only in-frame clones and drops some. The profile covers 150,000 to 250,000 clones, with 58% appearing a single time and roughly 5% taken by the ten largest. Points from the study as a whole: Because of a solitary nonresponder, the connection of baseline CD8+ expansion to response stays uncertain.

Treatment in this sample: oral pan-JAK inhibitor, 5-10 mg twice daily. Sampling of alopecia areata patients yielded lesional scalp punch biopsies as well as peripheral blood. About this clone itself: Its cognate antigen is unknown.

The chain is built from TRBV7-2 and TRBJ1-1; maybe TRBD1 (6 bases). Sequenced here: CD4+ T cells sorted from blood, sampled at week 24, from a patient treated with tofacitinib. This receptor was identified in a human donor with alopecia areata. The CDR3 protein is CASRDSLNTEAFF. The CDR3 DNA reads TGTGCCAGCAGGGACAGTTTGAACACTGAAGCTTTCTTT.